This TCR beta chain was captured by sequencing in a study of blood T cell repertoires in COVID-19. As for the study in general: Acute and convalescent COVID-19 samples came from the United States, Italy and Spain.

Original processing notes: Reference gene primer amplification yielded estimated nucleated cell counts. Profiling relied on immunoSEQ multiplex PCR, and the TCRdb table lists in-frame clones only, not all of them. V and J calls plus clone size are reproduced from that table; the DNA served to infer D and trimming. This sample has about 360,000 clones, with around 83% found just once. The junction had 12 bases not matched to a gene; V was cut back by 4 bases and J by 4 bases. The CDR3 runs 16 residues. Germline V gene sequence: CDR1 KGHDR, CDR2 SFDVKD. This clone was observed once. Input material: peripheral blood. The TCR comes from a man aged 30 to 45 with active or convalescent COVID-19. This sequence joins TRBV24-1 and TRBJ2-7, with 7 nucleotides matching TRBD1. The CDR3 coding sequence is TGTGCCACCAGTGACTTCCTGGGGGACAGCCAATACGAGCAGTACTTC. This codes for CATSDFLGDSQYEQYF.